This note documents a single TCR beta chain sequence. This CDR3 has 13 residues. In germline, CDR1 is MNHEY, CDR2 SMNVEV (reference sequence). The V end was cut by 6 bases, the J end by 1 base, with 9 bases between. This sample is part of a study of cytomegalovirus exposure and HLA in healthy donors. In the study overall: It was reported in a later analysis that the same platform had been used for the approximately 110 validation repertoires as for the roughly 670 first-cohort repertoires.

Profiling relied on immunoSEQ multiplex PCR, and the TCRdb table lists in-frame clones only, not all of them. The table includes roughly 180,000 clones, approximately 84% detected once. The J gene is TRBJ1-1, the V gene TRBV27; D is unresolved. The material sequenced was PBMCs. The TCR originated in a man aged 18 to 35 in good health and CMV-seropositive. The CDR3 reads CASRRVANTEAFF. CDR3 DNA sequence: TGTGCCAGCAGAAGAGTAGCGAACACTGAAGCTTTCTTT.